The subject of this entry is one TCR beta chain. A junction end diverges from the germline sequence, so it may reflect a read error. TCR beta cDNA was made from around 460 ng total RNA with a constant-region primer. Three nested multiplex PCR rounds of slightly modified ARM-PCR generated TCR beta libraries. The study ran its first two PCR rounds for roughly 10 cycles each, using TRBV1-TRBV30 forward primers and a C-beta reverse primer. One entry per CDR3 protein, called by TCRdb with MiXCR from the multiplex PCR reads. Of about 99,000 distinct CDR3 sequences listed, around 63% are singletons. The sample belongs to a study of tumor-infiltrating lymphocytes in primary liver carcinoma. Bulk tissue was left unsorted, and RNA and DNA were co-extracted from around 18-30 mg of it. The CDR3 has 17 residues. Germline loops: CDR1 SGHNT, CDR2 YENEEA.

The sample was liver tumor tissue from sampling region 5. As for subset: tumor region T5, tumor centre. The chain joins TRBV11-3 to TRBJ2-1, with 7 positions matching TRBD2. The sequence was obtained from a woman aged 55 to 70 with primary liver carcinoma and hepatitis B virus infection. Here the CDR3 reads CTSGLGRGEWGVDEQFF. The CDR3 coding sequence is TGTACCAGCGGCTTAGGTCGGGGGGAGTGGGGCGTCGACGAGCAGTTCTTC.